The 20 T cell receptor beta chains below all came from one sample that was sequenced in a study of T cells after yellow fever vaccination. TCRdb processed the 5' RACE reads anew with MiXCR; each CDR3 protein has one entry. The data show fewer than 450,000 distinct CDR3 sequences, with approximately 3.9% seen just once and approximately 24% held by the top ten. Material: PBMCs, obtained 5 days after the yellow fever booster vaccination. These receptor sequences come from a man between 18 and 29 years old who received the YFV17D yellow fever vaccine.

V is TRBV19 and J is TRBJ1-2; D not certain. This CDR3 comprises 12 residues. V gave up 4 bases and J gave up 3 bases, with 6 bases separating them. CDR1 is LNHDA, CDR2 SQIVND, per germline (reference sequence). The CDR3 sequence: CASSTFHYGYTF. CDR3 nucleotides: TGTGCCAGTAGTACTTTCCACTATGGCTACACCTTC.

This clonotype was found a few times. The chain links TRBV5-1 to TRBJ2-1; 7 bases match TRBD2. V was clipped by 4 bases and J by 2 bases; unmatched bases: 9. CDR1 is SGHRS and CDR2 is YFSETQ in the germline V gene. The CDR3 is 16 residues long. The CDR3: CASSRLAERAYNEQFF. The CDR3 DNA reads as TGCGCCAGCAGCCGCCTAGCGGAACGGGCCTACAATGAGCAGTTCTTC.

This clonotype was seen more than once but under ten times. The CDR3: CASSRSTRLDPPIIEAFF. Written as DNA, the CDR3 is TGCGCCAGCAGCAGAAGTACGCGGTTGGACCCCCCTATCATTGAAGCTTTCTTT. The gene calls are TRBV4-3 and TRBJ1-1; D gene uncertain. The germline CDR1 and CDR2 sequences are LGHNA and YSLEER. There are 18 residues in the CDR3. Trimming removed 5 bases at V and 7 bases at J, with 29 bases between.

There are many counts of this clonotype. The chain uses TRBV28 and TRBJ2-7; D call uncertain. CDR3 length: 17 residues. V was pared by 5 bases and J by 3 bases, with 23 bases between. From germline, CDR1 is MDHEN and CDR2 SYDVKM. The CDR3 reads CASSPPWAQGQYYEQYF. The CDR3 region has the DNA TGTGCCAGCAGTCCTCCATGGGCCCAAGGGCAATACTACGAGCAGTACTTC.

This clonotype has at least ten counts. The chain combines TRBV7-6 with TRBJ2-2, with 8 positions matching TRBD1. CDR1 and CDR2 (germline): SGHVS, FNYEAQ. The CDR3 extends over 19 amino acids. After removal of 0 bases from V and 2 bases from J, the junction contained 11 bases not matched to a gene. The chain's CDR3 is CASSLALQGALINTGELFF. Here the CDR3 DNA reads TGTGCCAGCAGCTTAGCGCTGCAGGGGGCCTTAATTAACACCGGGGAGCTGTTTTTT.

This clonotype was observed a few times. The chain has TRBV13 and TRBJ2-5; TRBD2 matches at 7 bases. Unmatched junction bases numbered 9, after V lost 4 bases and J lost 7 bases. CDR3 length: 14 residues. CDR1 and CDR2 from the germline V gene are PRHDT and FYEKMQ (reference sequence). CDR3 DNA sequence: TGTGCCAGCAGCTCCCATCAGGAGCGGGGGACCCAGTACTTC. Translating gives CASSSHQERGTQYF.

This clonotype was counted only a few times. The chain is built from TRBV3-1 and TRBJ2-7, with D possibly being TRBD1 (5 bases). The germline CDR1 and CDR2 sequences are LGHDT and YNNKEL (reference sequence). The CDR3 runs 12 residues. V lost 2 bases to trimming and J lost 9 bases, with 11 bases between them. This chain's CDR3 is CASSQQGVGQYV. DNA for the CDR3: TGTGCCAGCAGCCAACAGGGTGTTGGGCAGTACGTC.

The table lists this clonotype with many counts. The V gene is TRBV7-9, the J gene TRBJ2-2; 13 nucleotides agree with TRBD2. The V and J ends lost 5 bases and 5 bases, in that order; junction bases with no gene match: 11. The length of the CDR3 is 18 residues. Germline lookup yields CDR1 SEHNR and CDR2 FQNEAQ (reference sequence). The CDR3 spells CASSAPTSGGARTGELFF. The DNA of the CDR3 is TGTGCCAGCAGCGCCCCCACTAGCGGGGGGGCGAGGACCGGGGAGCTGTTTTTT. The full variable domain, rest sourced from reference TRBV7-9 and TRBJ2-2, is DTGVSQNPRHKITKRGQNVTFRCDPISEHNRLYWYRQTLGQGPEFLTYFQNEAQLEKSRLLSDRFSAERPKGSFSTLEIQRTEQGDSAMYLCASSAPTSGGARTGELFFGEGSRLTVL.

V gene TRBV7-6 combines with J gene TRBJ2-7; TRBD2 matches at 7 bases. This CDR3 comprises 13 residues. V dropped 5 bases and J dropped 7; count of bases not matched to a gene: 8. The germline V gene encodes CDR1 SGHVS and CDR2 FNYEAQ. The CDR3 DNA follows: TGTGCCAGCAGCCGGGAGGCGGGTTGGGAGCAGTACTTC. Its translation: CASSREAGWEQYF.

This clonotype has just a few counts. The chain uses TRBV7-2 and TRBJ2-2; TRBD1 is a possible D gene (6 bases). Per germline, CDR1 SGHTA and CDR2 FQGNSA. The CDR3 consists of 15 residues. V was cut by 2 bases and J by 4 bases, with 11 bases left in between. The CDR3 DNA reads as TGTGCCAGCAGCTTAAACAGGGAGAGCACCGGGGAGCTGTTTTTT. Translation gives CASSLNRESTGELFF.

This clonotype was detected only a few times. The J gene is TRBJ2-5, the V gene TRBV12-5; D may be TRBD1 (6 bases). CDR3 length equals 13 residues. The V gene lost 7 bases and the J gene lost 4 bases, with 13 bases spanning the gap. Per germline, CDR1 LGHNT and CDR2 FRNRAP. Here the CDR3 reads CASAPLGAETQYF. In DNA, the CDR3 is TGTGCTAGTGCCCCGTTGGGGGCAGAGACCCAGTACTTC.

The chain recombines TRBV6-2 or TRBV6-3 with TRBJ2-1, with 7 nucleotides matching TRBD2. Trimming at V came to 2 bases and at J to 7 bases, leaving 5 bases not matched to a gene. Germline CDR1 and CDR2: MNHEY and SVGEGT. CDR3 length: 14 amino acids. The CDR3 reads CASSYLAVKNEQFF. The CDR3 coding sequence is TGTGCCAGCAGTTACCTAGCGGTGAAGAATGAGCAGTTCTTC.

This clonotype showed up just a few times. The V gene is TRBV6-2 or TRBV6-3, the J gene TRBJ2-7, with 7 bases fitting TRBD1. The CDR3 is 14 amino acids. The V and J ends lost 6 bases and 0 bases, in that order; junction bases with no gene match: 5. The germline V gene encodes CDR1 MNHEY and CDR2 SVGEGT. The CDR3 coding sequence is TGTGCCAGCAGCGCCGACAGGGCCTCCTACGAGCAGTACGTC. The encoded protein is CASSADRASYEQYV.

This clonotype was counted a few times. The chain uses TRBV4-1 and TRBJ2-2; possible D gene TRBD1, 6 bases. Germline V CDR1 and CDR2: MGHRA, YSYEKL. Between the trimmed V and J ends, which lost 5 bases and 0 bases, there was a span of 22 bases. The CDR3 has 19 residues. For the CDR3, the DNA is TGCGCCAGCAGCTTCCGAGTGGGGCAGGGGATATCGAACACCGGGGAGCTGTTTTTT. Translated, it gives CASSFRVGQGISNTGELFF.

This chain connects TRBV11-1 to TRBJ2-5, with D perhaps assigned TRBD1 or TRBD2 (5 bases each). Between the trimmed V and J ends, which lost 5 bases and 1 base, there was a span of 11 bases. Germline-derived CDR1 and CDR2 are SGHAT and FQDESV (reference sequence). This CDR3 is built from 14 residues. CDR3 nucleotide sequence: TGTGCCAGCAGCCGGGACGGACTCCAAGAGACCCAGTACTTC. Translating gives CASSRDGLQETQYF.

This clonotype was detected a few times. The V call is TRBV7-2, the J call TRBJ1-4, with TRBD1 as a possible D gene (5 bases). This CDR3 region has 14 residues. Germline V gene lookup returns CDR1 SGHTA and CDR2 FQGNSA. Trimming stripped 4 bases from V and 7 bases from J, with 13 bases between. CDR3 protein: CASSSRGMSEKLFF. The CDR3 region has the DNA TGTGCCAGCAGCTCCCGGGGCATGAGTGAAAAACTGTTTTTT.

The chain joins TRBV19 to TRBJ2-7, with TRBD2 matching 11 bases. Germline CDR1 LNHDA, CDR2 SQIVND (reference sequence). The CDR3 runs 15 residues. Trimming took 9 bases from V and 7 from J; bases not matched to a gene: 14. The CDR3 region is CASLHSGGALEEQYF. CDR3 bases: TGTGCCAGCCTTCATAGCGGGGGGGCACTCGAAGAGCAGTACTTC.

This clonotype turned up a few times. This chain connects TRBV28 to TRBJ2-1, with a weak D call TRBD1 (6 bases). V lost 8 bases, J lost 1 base, and 9 bases lay in between. Germline V CDR1 and CDR2: MDHEN, SYDVKM. The CDR3 length is 13 residues. The CDR3 nucleotides are TGTGCCAGCCAGGGGTGGTCCTACAATGAGCAGTTCTTC. Translated: CASQGWSYNEQFF. Based on the CDR3 plus reference TRBV28 and TRBJ2-1, the full variable domain is DVKVTQSSRYLVKRTGEKVFLECVQDMDHENMFWYRQDPGLGLRLIYFSYDVKMKEKGDIPEGYSVSREKKERFSLILESASTNQTSMYLCASQGWSYNEQFFGPGTRLTVL.

The rearrangement joins TRBV7-2 to TRBJ2-7; 7 bases align to TRBD2. Germline CDR1 SGHTA, CDR2 FQGNSA. CDR3 length: 14 residues. V was clipped by 1 base and J by 6 bases; unmatched bases: 6. Here the CDR3 DNA reads TGTGCCAGCAGCTTAGGGGGAGGGCCTTCCGAGCAGTACTTC. Residues: CASSLGGGPSEQYF.

This clonotype was observed at least ten times. This chain connects TRBV5-4 to TRBJ2-7; D could derive from TRBD1 or TRBD2 (6 bases each). The CDR3 is 15 amino acids. V lost 2 bases and J lost 6, with 18 bases in between. Germline V gives CDR1 SGHNT, CDR2 YYREEE (reference sequence). CDR3 DNA sequence: TGTGCCAGCAGCTTTGGAGGGGGGCGTCCTGGCGAGCAGTACTTC. Translated, it gives CASSFGGGRPGEQYF.